These 30 T cell receptor beta chains were sequenced from one sample in a study of cytomegalovirus exposure and HLA in healthy donors. The PCR had 60 Vbeta and 13 Jbeta primers. TCRdb's table, derived via immunoSEQ multiplex PCR, lists solely in-frame clones and lacks some. The data hold roughly 200,000 clones, with 76% observed a single time. Sequenced: PBMCs. These TCRs come from a man between 18 and 35 years old in good health and CMV-seronegative.

This clone was found a few times. Other nucleotide sequences in the sample specify the same CDR3. The chain has TRBV5-1 and TRBJ2-3; D is uncertain. The V gene's germline CDR1 is SGHRS and CDR2 YFSETQ. The germline V and J ends were trimmed by 0 bases and 2 bases, with 7 bases remaining between them. This CDR3 contains 14 residues. As DNA, the CDR3 is TGCGCCAGCAGCTTGGGTGGAGACACAGATACGCAGTATTTT. Its translation: CASSLGGDTDTQYF.

Comment on this clone: Mismatch with germline at one junction end may stem from a read error. The chain carries TRBV7-9 and TRBJ2-3, with TRBD2 as a possible D gene (6 bases). Per the germline V gene, CDR1 is SEHNR and CDR2 is FQNEAQ (reference sequence). The CDR3 has 16 amino acids. CDR3 region: CSSSARLGREADTQYF. CDR3 in DNA: TGTTCCAGCAGCGCCCGTCTGGGCAGGGAGGCAGATACGCAGTATTTT.

The chain is built from TRBV6-5 and TRBJ2-7, with 9 bases matching TRBD1. Germline lookup yields CDR1 MNHEY and CDR2 SVGAGI. This CDR3 is 15 amino acids long. V gave up 2 bases and J gave up 2 bases; unmatched junction bases: 4. This chain's CDR3 is CASSYTGGLPYEQYF. CDR3 sequence (DNA): TGTGCCAGCAGTTACACAGGGGGCCTCCCCTACGAGCAGTACTTC.

In this sample, this clone turned up once. The gene calls are TRBV18 and TRBJ2-3, with 9 bases fitting TRBD2. Germline V gene sequence: CDR1 KGHSH, CDR2 LQKENI. The J segment lost 4 bases and the V segment lost 3 bases, leaving 8 bases of the junction unmatched. CDR3 size: 16 residues. CDR3 residues: CASSPIAGAASDTQYF. The CDR3, as DNA: TGTGCCAGCTCACCCATAGCGGGAGCGGCTTCAGATACGCAGTATTTT.

This chain joins TRBV6-5 and TRBJ1-1; possible D gene TRBD1, 5 bases. The CDR3 is 15 residues long. The V gene's germline CDR1 is MNHEY and CDR2 SVGAGI. V was trimmed by 6 bases and J by 0 bases, leaving 14 bases between them. Here the CDR3 DNA reads TGTGCCAGCAGCCCCCAGGGTCTCATGAACACTGAAGCTTTCTTT. As protein: CASSPQGLMNTEAFF.

The rearrangement uses TRBV29-1 and TRBJ2-3; 16 bases fit TRBD2. CDR1 SQVTM and CDR2 ANQGSEA come from the germline V gene. The CDR3 has 16 residues. The V and J ends lost 4 bases and 11 bases, in that order; junction bases with no gene match: 12. Written as DNA, the CDR3 is TGCAGCGTTGTAGGGACTAGCGGGAGGGTACTCGTCGAGCAGTATTTT. This gives the protein CSVVGTSGRVLVEQYF.

This chain uses TRBV9 with TRBJ2-7; D is possibly TRBD2 (6 bases). The germline CDR1 and CDR2 sequences are SGDLS and YYNGEE. This CDR3 region has 14 residues. V shed 1 base and J shed 3 bases, with 11 bases lying between them. The chain's CDR3 is CASSVYGGSYEQYF. CDR3 DNA sequence: TGTGCCAGCAGCGTATACGGGGGTAGCTACGAGCAGTACTTC.

The chain links TRBV4-1 to TRBJ2-5, with TRBD2 matching over 8 bases. The CDR3 runs 15 residues. Per the germline V gene, CDR1 is MGHRA and CDR2 is YSYEKL. The V gene end was trimmed by 0 bases and the J gene end by 4 bases; junction bases not matched to a gene: 4. For the CDR3, the DNA is TGCGCCAGCAGCCAAGACGGGACTAGGAGAGAGACCCAGTACTTC. As protein: CASSQDGTRRETQYF.

This clone was counted only a few times. The genes are TRBV11-2 and TRBJ1-2; D unclear. CDR3 length equals 14 residues. Germline V gene sequence: CDR1 SGHAT, CDR2 FQNNGV. Deletions cut 7 bases from V and 4 bases from J, with 16 bases between. The CDR3 protein is CASTDFVSSYGYTF. In DNA form, the CDR3 reads TGTGCCAGCACCGACTTCGTAAGCTCCTATGGCTACACCTTC.

V gene TRBV9 combines with J gene TRBJ1-2; 9 positions agree with TRBD1. This CDR3 is 12 amino acids long. Germline V gene lookup returns CDR1 SGDLS and CDR2 YYNGEE. V lost 7 bases to trimming and J lost 4 bases; unmatched junction nucleotides: 2. CDR3 DNA sequence: TGTGCCAGCTGGGACAGGGTCTATGGCTACACCTTC. This gives the protein CASWDRVYGYTF.

The gene calls are TRBV29-1 and TRBJ1-1, with a weak D call TRBD1 (6 bases). This CDR3 region has 14 residues. V lost 5 bases to trimming and J lost 1 base, with 14 bases between them. Germline V gives CDR1 SQVTM, CDR2 ANQGSEA. The CDR3 region has the DNA TGCAGCGTTTCAACACAGGGTAGGAACACTGAAGCTTTCTTT. It yields the protein CSVSTQGRNTEAFF.

The chain carries TRBV15 and TRBJ2-3; unclear D gene. Per the germline V gene, CDR1 is LNHNV and CDR2 is YYDKDF (reference sequence). V shed 1 base and J shed 5 bases, with 13 bases lying between them. The CDR3 runs 15 residues. The CDR3 DNA sequence: TGTGCCACCAGCAGAGCCCTCCGGGTGGGAGATACGCAGTATTTT. The encoded protein is CATSRALRVGDTQYF. Together with reference TRBV15 and TRBJ2-3, the CDR3 gives the full variable domain: DAMVIQNPRYQVTQFGKPVTLSCSQTLNHNVMYWYQQKSSQAPKLLFHYYDKDFNNEADTPDNFQSRRPNTSFCFLDIRSPGLGDTAMYLCATSRALRVGDTQYFGPGTRLTVL.

This clone was observed a handful of times. This chain joins TRBV7-8 and TRBJ1-2; tentatively, D is TRBD1 (5 bases). Germline V gives CDR1 SGHVS, CDR2 FQNEAQ. The CDR3 extends over 16 amino acids. V gave up 1 base and J gave up 5 bases, with 17 bases separating them. In nucleotides, the CDR3 is TGTGCCAGCAGCTTAGGAATGATTGGGGGAGGGTATGGCTACACCTTC. Protein: CASSLGMIGGGYGYTF.

The chain employs TRBV7-3 and TRBJ2-1, with 14 bases fitting TRBD2. CDR3 length: 17 amino acids. V dropped 2 bases and J dropped 6; count of bases not matched to a gene: 6. Germline V gene lookup returns CDR1 SGHTA and CDR2 FQGTGA. Written as DNA, the CDR3 is TGTGCCAGCAGCTTATATGGGACTAGCGGGAGAGGCAATGAGCAGTTCTTC. It translates to CASSLYGTSGRGNEQFF.

V is TRBV28 and J is TRBJ2-1, with D tentatively TRBD1 (6 bases). V gave up 6 bases and J gave up 7 bases, with 10 bases separating them. From germline, CDR1 is MDHEN and CDR2 SYDVKM. The CDR3 consists of 12 residues. The CDR3 DNA follows: TGTGCCAGCAGAGTACAGGGAAATGAGCAGTTCTTC. Its translation: CASRVQGNEQFF.

The CDR3 loop reads CASSLYEEQFF. The CDR3, as DNA: TGTGCCAGCAGTTTATATGAGGAGCAGTTCTTC. The V gene is TRBV27, the J gene TRBJ2-1; D remains unclear. Germline-derived CDR1 and CDR2 are MNHEY and SMNVEV (reference sequence). V was clipped by 1 base and J by 10 bases, with 5 bases between them. The CDR3 runs to 11 residues.

The V gene is TRBV7-3, the J gene TRBJ1-2, with TRBD1 matching over 9 bases. Germline V lookup: CDR1 SGHTA, CDR2 FQGTGA. V gave up 4 bases and J gave up 4 bases; unmatched junction bases: 7. The CDR3 runs 15 residues. CDR3 bases: TGTGCCAGCAGCTCCCCGGGACAGGGTCTCTATGGCTACACCTTC. This sequence encodes CASSSPGQGLYGYTF. The full variable domain, completed using reference TRBV7-3 and TRBJ1-2, is GAGVSQTPSNKVTEKGKYVELRCDPISGHTALYWYRQSLGQGPEFLIYFQGTGAADDSGLPNDRFFAVRPEGSVSTLKIQRTERGDSAVYLCASSSPGQGLYGYTFGSGTRLTVV.

This chain uses TRBV30 with TRBJ2-7; 9 bases map to TRBD1. CDR3 length equals 13 residues. Trimming removed 5 bases from V and 4 bases from J; junction bases left unmatched: 6. Germline V gene lookup returns CDR1 GTSNPN and CDR2 SVGIG (reference sequence). DNA for the CDR3: TGTGCCTGGTCTCGACAGGGGGGGTACGAGCAGTACTTC. Amino acid sequence: CAWSRQGGYEQYF.

The chain combines TRBV5-1 with TRBJ1-3, with D unclear. Trimming removed 0 bases at V and 4 bases at J, with 8 bases between. The CDR3 consists of 14 residues. Germline loops: CDR1 SGHRS, CDR2 YFSETQ. The CDR3, as DNA: TGCGCCAGCAGCTTGGGTGGAGGCGGAAACACCATATATTTT. Amino acids: CASSLGGGGNTIYF.

The chain couples TRBV27 to TRBJ2-1; a possible D gene is TRBD2 (6 bases). Trimming pared 0 bases from V and 3 bases from J, leaving 9 bases between. In germline, CDR1 is MNHEY, CDR2 SMNVEV (reference sequence). This CDR3 spans 15 amino acids. The CDR3 DNA follows: TGTGCCAGCAGTTTATCAGGGACTTTCTACAATGAGCAGTTCTTC. This encodes CASSLSGTFYNEQFF.

The rearrangement joins TRBV27 to TRBJ1-1, with a tentative D call TRBD1 (5 bases). V lost 5 bases and J 8 bases, leaving 18 bases between the germline ends. Germline values: CDR1 MNHEY, CDR2 SMNVEV (reference sequence). The CDR3 contains 14 residues. The CDR3 sequence is CASSPNPRQYEAFF. The DNA of the CDR3 is TGTGCCAGCAGTCCGAACCCTCGACAGTACGAAGCTTTCTTT.

V usage is TRBV14 and J usage is TRBJ1-1; the D is unclear. The CDR3 is 14 residues long. In germline, CDR1 is SGHDN, CDR2 FVKESK. V shed 4 bases and J shed 7 bases, with 16 bases lying between them. The CDR3 loop is CASSRTGSEGEAFF. The CDR3 region has the DNA TGTGCCAGCAGCCGGACGGGGTCCGAGGGTGAAGCTTTCTTT.

This clone turned up a few times. This rearrangement joins TRBV2 to TRBJ2-2, with no clear D. Trimming stripped 3 bases from V and 4 bases from J, with 9 bases between. Germline V gene lookup returns CDR1 SNHLY and CDR2 FYNNEI. This CDR3 is built from 14 residues. CDR3: CASSEALGTGELFF. DNA of the CDR3: TGTGCCAGCAGTGAGGCTCTAGGCACCGGGGAGCTGTTTTTT.

On this clone itself: Other DNA sequences in the sample encode the same CDR3. This rearrangement joins TRBV5-1 to TRBJ1-3, with D unresolved. This CDR3 region has 14 residues. CDR1 is SGHRS, CDR2 YFSETQ, per germline. V was trimmed by 2 bases and J by 0 bases, leaving 6 bases between them. The DNA of the CDR3 is TGCGCCAGCAGCTTATCTGTCTCTGGAAACACCATATATTTT. It yields the protein CASSLSVSGNTIYF.

This sequence joins TRBV5-1 and TRBJ1-1, with D perhaps TRBD1 (5 bases). V lost 3 bases, J lost 3 bases, and 18 bases lay in between. CDR1 SGHRS and CDR2 YFSETQ come from the germline V gene. The CDR3 sequence is 16 residues long. CDR3 residues: CASSYPFGQGDTEAFF. CDR3 DNA sequence: TGCGCCAGCAGCTACCCCTTTGGGCAGGGCGACACTGAAGCTTTCTTT.

This clone was observed a few times. This sequence joins TRBV19 and TRBJ2-2; D might be TRBD1 (6 bases). Germline CDR1 LNHDA, CDR2 SQIVND (reference sequence). Trimming removed 3 bases at V and 3 bases at J, with 8 bases between. The CDR3 totals 14 residues. CDR3 nucleotide sequence: TGTGCCAGTAGTATTTACAGGGACACCGGGGAGCTGTTTTTT. The encoded protein is CASSIYRDTGELFF.

The chain is built from TRBV5-1 and TRBJ1-4; D unclear. Germline loops: CDR1 SGHRS, CDR2 YFSETQ. With 1 base removed from V and 0 bases from J, the gap between germline ends came to 7 bases. CDR3 length: 15 residues. The DNA of the CDR3 is TGCGCCAGCAGCTTGTCGAGTTCAACTAATGAAAAACTGTTTTTT. Translated: CASSLSSSTNEKLFF.

The chain links TRBV7-9 to TRBJ2-1; 9 bases fit TRBD2. Trimming cost V 4 bases and J 5 bases; bases outside gene matches: 9. The germline V gene encodes CDR1 SEHNR and CDR2 FQNEAQ (reference sequence). The CDR3 has 16 amino acids. CDR3 coding DNA: TGTGCCAGCAGCTCCCGATGGCGGGAGGGAAACAATGAGCAGTTCTTC. Translating gives CASSSRWREGNNEQFF.

V is TRBV29-1 and J is TRBJ2-1; a weak D match, TRBD1 (6 bases). The CDR3 extends over 13 amino acids. CDR1 is SQVTM, CDR2 ANQGSEA, per germline. Trimming took 3 bases from V and 7 from J, leaving 13 bases between them. The CDR3 DNA sequence: TGCAGCGTTGAGTACAGGGAAAGAAATGAGCAGTTCTTC. This encodes CSVEYRERNEQFF.

The DNA of the CDR3 is TGTGCCAGCAGCCCCGACAGGGTCGGCACTGAAGCTTTCTTT. Translated, it gives CASSPDRVGTEAFF. The rearrangement joins TRBV28 to TRBJ1-1, with 7 bases fitting TRBD1. CDR3 length: 14 residues. V gave up 6 bases and J gave up 4 bases; unmatched junction bases: 8. Germline CDR1 reads MDHEN; CDR2 reads SYDVKM.